A single sample is the source of the 24 T cell receptor beta chains below, sequenced in a study of shared clonotypes between healthy human individuals. Method: immunoSEQ multiplex PCR; TCRdb's copy keeps in-frame clones and lacks some. Of about 2 million clones listed, approximately 94% are singletons. Naive CD8 cells lacked CD45RO and underwent positive selection for CCR7, leaving out terminally differentiated effector memory CD45RA+ cells. The sample consisted of naive CD8+ T cells sorted from blood. The source is a man younger than 35 in good health.

The CDR3 region has the DNA TGTGCCAGCAGCGCTTCCCTGGGACAGGGGGCCCCTTATTTCGGAGATACGCAGTATTTT. It specifies CASSASLGQGAPYFGDTQYF. This chain uses TRBV9 with TRBJ2-3; 12 nucleotides agree with TRBD1. The CDR3 is 20 residues long. The J segment lost 5 bases and the V segment lost 3 bases, leaving 19 bases of the junction unmatched. Germline V gives CDR1 SGDLS, CDR2 YYNGEE.

This clone was seen just once. DNA for the CDR3: TGTGCCAGCAGCCAAGATTACGGGCGAACCTACGAGCAGTACTTC. It codes for CASSQDYGRTYEQYF. The genes are TRBV14 and TRBJ2-7, with D hard to call. The CDR3 contains 15 residues. V lost 0 bases to trimming and J lost 2 bases, with 11 bases between them. In germline, CDR1 is SGHDN, CDR2 FVKESK.

This chain joins TRBV9 and TRBJ2-2, with D possibly matching TRBD2 (6 bases). This CDR3 comprises 16 residues. V was clipped by 3 bases and J by 1 base, with 13 bases between them. In germline, CDR1 is SGDLS, CDR2 YYNGEE. This chain's CDR3 is CASSDRDSMNTGELFF. DNA for the CDR3: TGTGCCAGCAGCGACCGGGACTCTATGAACACCGGGGAGCTGTTTTTT.

The J gene is TRBJ1-2, the V gene TRBV5-1; 9 positions agree with TRBD1. The CDR3 consists of 14 residues. Germline values: CDR1 SGHRS, CDR2 YFSETQ. V was clipped by 0 bases and J by 6 bases; unmatched bases: 3. The CDR3 sequence is CASSLAGQGNGYTF. Here the CDR3 DNA reads TGCGCCAGCAGCTTGGCCGGACAGGGGAATGGCTACACCTTC.

The J gene is TRBJ2-3, the V gene TRBV4-2; D may correspond to TRBD1 or TRBD2 (6 bases each). The germline V gene has CDR1 LGHNA and CDR2 YNFKEQ. The V end lost 0 bases, the J end lost 6 bases, and 10 bases lay between the germline ends. CDR3 size: 14 residues. The CDR3 protein is CASSQELGGDTQYF. In nucleotides, the CDR3 is TGTGCCAGCAGCCAAGAATTGGGGGGCGATACGCAGTATTTT.

The chain combines TRBV2 with TRBJ2-5, with D unresolved. Trimming removed 2 bases from V and 4 bases from J, with 8 bases in between. Per the germline V gene, CDR1 is SNHLY and CDR2 is FYNNEI. This CDR3 is 13 amino acids long. The CDR3 coding sequence is TGTGCCAGCAGTGAACTAGTAGTAGAGACCCAGTACTTC. Residues: CASSELVVETQYF.

This rearrangement joins TRBV11-1 to TRBJ2-5; 9 positions agree with TRBD1. CDR3 length equals 14 residues. Germline values: CDR1 SGHAT, CDR2 FQDESV (reference sequence). V was clipped by 5 bases and J by 5 bases; unmatched bases: 6. The DNA of the CDR3 is TGTGCCAGCAGCCGGACAGGGGCAGGGGAGACCCAGTACTTC. Translated: CASSRTGAGETQYF.

This chain links TRBV7-9 with TRBJ2-2; D is unclear. V lost 1 base, J lost 0 bases, and 9 bases lay in between. The CDR3 length is 16 residues. The germline V gene encodes CDR1 SEHNR and CDR2 FQNEAQ (reference sequence). The CDR3 region has the DNA TGTGCCAGCAGCTTAGAGACCCACGCGAACACCGGGGAGCTGTTTTTT. Translating it yields CASSLETHANTGELFF.

The rearrangement joins TRBV6-5 to TRBJ2-2; 7 nucleotides align to TRBD1. V was pared by 9 bases and J by 0 bases, with 7 bases of the junction left unmatched. Germline lookup yields CDR1 MNHEY and CDR2 SVGAGI. The CDR3 loop spans 15 amino acids. This CDR3 reads CASSPDRSNTGELFF. CDR3 nucleotides: TGTGCCAGTTCCCCGGACAGGTCGAACACCGGGGAGCTGTTTTTT.

The rearrangement joins TRBV27 to TRBJ2-1; D perhaps matches TRBD1 (6 bases). Between the trimmed V and J ends, which lost 2 bases and 6 bases, there was a span of 17 bases. The length of the CDR3 is 16 residues. Germline V gives CDR1 MNHEY, CDR2 SMNVEV (reference sequence). The CDR3 protein is CASSLGGSGAGNEQFF. The CDR3 nucleotides read TGTGCCAGCAGTTTAGGGGGATCAGGGGCAGGCAATGAGCAGTTCTTC.

Only a few counts were recorded for this clone. V is TRBV4-2 and J is TRBJ1-2, with TRBD1 as a possible D gene (5 bases). CDR3 length equals 14 residues. Trimming took off 3 bases at V and 3 bases at J, with 11 bases between the two ends. Germline V gene sequence: CDR1 LGHNA, CDR2 YNFKEQ. The CDR3 loop reads CASSQRQSHYGYTF. In DNA form, the CDR3 reads TGTGCCAGCAGCCAGAGACAGTCCCACTATGGCTACACCTTC.

This clone was seen a single time. The V gene is TRBV19, the J gene TRBJ2-3; D may be TRBD2 (5 bases). This CDR3 spans 14 amino acids. Germline lookup yields CDR1 LNHDA and CDR2 SQIVND (reference sequence). Trimming pared 5 bases from V and 0 bases from J, leaving 9 bases between. The chain's CDR3 is CASSPADSTDTQYF. The CDR3 DNA reads TGTGCCAGTAGTCCAGCGGATAGCACAGATACGCAGTATTTT.

This chain connects TRBV30 to TRBJ2-1; 10 bases map to TRBD2. V lost 5 bases and J lost 5; bases outside the gene matches: 15. Germline values: CDR1 GTSNPN, CDR2 SVGIG (reference sequence). The CDR3 is 17 amino acids. DNA of the CDR3: TGTGCCTGGGAGAACCTGACCCCCGGACTAGCGGACAATGAGCAGTTCTTC. Translated: CAWENLTPGLADNEQFF.

V gene TRBV4-3 combines with J gene TRBJ2-7; D is ambiguous. Germline loops: CDR1 LGHNA, CDR2 YSLEER. This CDR3 contains 17 residues. V gave up 0 bases and J gave up 4 bases, with 19 bases separating them. The CDR3 is CASSQEWAAESQYEQYF. The DNA for the CDR3 is TGCGCCAGCAGCCAAGAGTGGGCGGCGGAATCTCAATACGAGCAGTACTTC.

The chain links TRBV15 to TRBJ2-2, with 8 bases fitting TRBD1. The CDR3 length is 13 residues. The J segment lost 3 bases and the V segment lost 10 bases, leaving 4 bases of the junction unmatched. Germline CDR1 reads LNHNV; CDR2 reads YYDKDF (reference sequence). The CDR3 sequence: CAMRQGYTGELFF. The CDR3 DNA reads TGTGCCATGCGACAGGGGTACACCGGGGAGCTGTTTTTT.

This clone has only one observation. V usage is TRBV19 and J usage is TRBJ1-2; D possibly corresponds to TRBD1 (5 bases). Trimming took off 3 bases at V and 4 bases at J, with 15 bases between the two ends. The CDR3 sequence is 15 residues long. CDR1 and CDR2 from the germline V gene are LNHDA and SQIVND (reference sequence). The CDR3 sequence is CASSINLDKSYGYTF. CDR3 bases: TGTGCCAGTAGTATCAACTTGGACAAAAGCTATGGCTACACCTTC.

The chain joins TRBV13 to TRBJ2-7; no clear D. The CDR3 runs to 12 residues. The germline V gene has CDR1 PRHDT and CDR2 FYEKMQ (reference sequence). The V and J ends lost 4 bases and 2 bases respectively, with 6 bases between them. CDR3 sequence: CASSSQTYEQYF. The CDR3 DNA sequence: TGTGCCAGCAGCTCTCAAACCTACGAGCAGTACTTC.

The rearrangement links TRBV27 to TRBJ2-1; D call uncertain. The ends were cut back, 7 bases at V and 2 bases at J, with 6 bases in the middle. CDR3 length: 12 residues. CDR1 and CDR2 from the germline V gene are MNHEY and SMNVEV (reference sequence). Here the CDR3 DNA reads TGTGCCAGCAAAACTACCTACAATGAGCAGTTCTTC. It encodes CASKTTYNEQFF.

CDR3 sequence: CASSLAFIGGASYNEQFF. The CDR3 nucleotides read TGTGCCAGCAGCTTGGCCTTTATTGGGGGAGCCTCCTACAATGAGCAGTTCTTC. The chain recombines TRBV7-8 with TRBJ2-1; TRBD1 or TRBD2 may be the D gene (5 bases each). From germline, CDR1 is SGHVS and CDR2 FQNEAQ. The CDR3 length is 18 residues. The ends were cut back, 3 bases at V and 0 bases at J, with 18 bases in the middle. Together with reference TRBV7-8 and TRBJ2-1, the CDR3 gives the full variable domain: GAGVSQSPRYKVAKRGQDVALRCDPISGHVSLFWYQQALGQGPEFLTYFQNEAQLDKSGLPSDRFFAERPEGSVSTLKIQRTQQEDSAVYLCASSLAFIGGASYNEQFFGPGTRLTVL.

Points on this clone: In the same sample, other DNA sequences code for this CDR3. This chain links TRBV4-1 with TRBJ1-2, with D perhaps matching TRBD1 (5 bases). The germline V gene encodes CDR1 MGHRA and CDR2 YSYEKL. Trimming removed 0 bases from V and 4 bases from J, with 12 bases in between. This CDR3 contains 15 residues. CDR3 sequence: CASSQERGAGYGYTF. CDR3 sequence (DNA): TGCGCCAGCAGCCAAGAAAGGGGCGCCGGCTATGGCTACACCTTC.

The V call is TRBV27, the J call TRBJ2-7, with D perhaps matching TRBD1 (6 bases). The V end was cut by 5 bases, the J end by 0 bases, with 14 bases between. This CDR3 spans 15 amino acids. Per the germline V gene, CDR1 is MNHEY and CDR2 is SMNVEV (reference sequence). CDR3 residues: CASSVRTDSSYEQYF. DNA for the CDR3: TGTGCCAGCAGTGTGCGGACGGACAGCTCCTACGAGCAGTACTTC.

A note on this clone: In the same sample, other DNA sequences code for this CDR3. This chain links TRBV27 with TRBJ2-7; D remains unclear. Trimming left V 0 bases short and J 7 bases short, with 10 bases between. This CDR3 is 13 amino acids long. In germline, CDR1 is MNHEY, CDR2 SMNVEV (reference sequence). The CDR3 is CASSLSGPGEQYF. The DNA for the CDR3 is TGTGCCAGCAGTTTATCGGGCCCCGGGGAGCAGTACTTC.

This sequence joins TRBV7-9 and TRBJ1-2; D might be TRBD1 (6 bases). Trimming stripped 2 bases from V and 6 bases from J, with 10 bases between. The CDR3 spans 13 residues. Germline values: CDR1 SEHNR, CDR2 FQNEAQ (reference sequence). The CDR3 DNA sequence: TGTGCCAGCAGCTTATTTACAGGGAATGGCTACACCTTC. Translated, it gives CASSLFTGNGYTF.

The chain uses TRBV10-1 and TRBJ2-7, with no clear D. This CDR3 has 14 amino acids. With 5 bases removed from V and 7 bases from J, the gap between germline ends came to 18 bases. Germline V lookup: CDR1 WNHNN, CDR2 SYGVQD (reference sequence). CDR3 sequence reads: CASSLDGQTGEQYF. In DNA, the CDR3 is TGCGCCAGCAGTCTAGACGGGCAGACGGGTGAGCAGTACTTC.